The 32 T cell receptor beta chains below come from one sample, sequenced in a study of cytomegalovirus exposure and HLA in healthy donors. Primers: 60 Vbeta forward and 13 Jbeta reverse. Produced via immunoSEQ multiplex PCR; TCRdb's table is partial and in-frame only. The sample includes about 91,000 clones. The sequenced sample was PBMCs. These TCRs come from a woman under 40 in good health and CMV-seronegative.

The chain links TRBV28 to TRBJ2-7; possibly TRBD2 for D (6 bases). Germline-derived CDR1 and CDR2 are MDHEN and SYDVKM. V lost 4 bases to trimming and J lost 4 bases, with 23 bases between them. The CDR3 consists of 17 residues. The CDR3 protein is CASSSPRRTGVSYEQYF. DNA for the CDR3: TGTGCCAGCAGTTCCCCGAGGAGGACGGGAGTGTCGTACGAGCAGTACTTC.

The rearrangement joins TRBV2 to TRBJ1-6, with D hard to call. CDR1 and CDR2 from the germline V gene are SNHLY and FYNNEI. V lost 9 bases and J lost 8, with 11 bases in between. CDR3 size: 12 residues. CDR3 nucleotides: TGTGCCAGTATGTTCTCCGATTCACCCCTCCACTTT. Translated: CASMFSDSPLHF.

DNA of the CDR3: TGCGCCAGCAGCTCCCAGGCCTCTATGAACACTGAAGCTTTCTTT. This sequence encodes CASSSQASMNTEAFF. This chain links TRBV5-1 with TRBJ1-1; D gene ambiguous. Germline CDR1 is SGHRS and CDR2 is YFSETQ. The CDR3 length is 15 residues. Between the trimmed V and J ends, which lost 3 bases and 0 bases, there was a span of 12 bases.

The rearrangement links TRBV4-2 to TRBJ1-4, with TRBD1 identical over 7 bases. Germline V lookup: CDR1 LGHNA, CDR2 YNFKEQ. With V trimmed by 1 base and J by 7 bases, 6 bases remained unmatched. The CDR3 loop spans 15 amino acids. In DNA, the CDR3 is TGTGCCAGCAGCCAAGGTGACAGGGTTGTTGAAAAACTGTTTTTT. Protein product: CASSQGDRVVEKLFF.

The rearrangement joins TRBV7-9 to TRBJ2-1; 9 bases fit TRBD2. CDR3 length: 14 amino acids. Trimming at V came to 5 bases and at J to 8 bases, leaving 7 bases not matched to a gene. CDR1 is SEHNR, CDR2 FQNEAQ, per germline (reference sequence). CDR3 bases: TGTGCCAGCAGCCGTGGCGGGAGGGCACATGAGCAGTTCTTC. Amino acids: CASSRGGRAHEQFF. The variable domain in full, completed from reference TRBV7-9 and TRBJ2-1, reads DTGVSQNPRHKITKRGQNVTFRCDPISEHNRLYWYRQTLGQGPEFLTYFQNEAQLEKSRLLSDRFSAERPKGSFSTLEIQRTEQGDSAMYLCASSRGGRAHEQFFGPGTRLTVL.

The V and J genes are TRBV14 and TRBJ1-1, with 7 bases lining up with TRBD1. Germline V gene sequence: CDR1 SGHDN, CDR2 FVKESK. Germline trimming cut 3 bases from V and 5 bases from J; bases unmatched to any gene: 9. This CDR3 spans 15 amino acids. CDR3 region: CASSQIPGTATEAFF. In DNA, the CDR3 is TGTGCCAGCAGCCAGATTCCCGGGACAGCAACTGAAGCTTTCTTT.

The chain couples TRBV18 to TRBJ2-3; 11 bases align to TRBD2. The V gene end was trimmed by 5 bases and the J gene end by 6 bases; junction bases not matched to a gene: 13. Germline CDR1 is KGHSH and CDR2 is LQKENI. This CDR3 has 17 amino acids. The CDR3 nucleotides are TGTGCCAGCTCATCCCGGGTAGCGGGGGGGCCAGGGGATACGCAGTATTTT. Its protein is CASSSRVAGGPGDTQYF.

CDR3 in DNA: TGTGCCAGCAGTTTATCGTGGCTCTCTGGGGCCAACGTCCTGACTTTC. Its protein product is CASSLSWLSGANVLTF. The chain links TRBV27 to TRBJ2-6; the D is unclear. CDR3 length: 16 residues. Deletions cut 0 bases from V and 0 bases from J, with 6 bases between. Germline CDR1 is MNHEY and CDR2 is SMNVEV (reference sequence).

The rearrangement uses TRBV9 and TRBJ2-7, with D perhaps matching TRBD2 (6 bases). CDR3 size: 14 residues. CDR1 SGDLS and CDR2 YYNGEE come from the germline V gene. Between the trimmed V and J ends, which lost 4 bases and 1 base, there was a span of 12 bases. Here the CDR3 reads CASSRTTRSYEQYF. The CDR3 nucleotides read TGTGCCAGCAGCCGGACGACTAGATCCTACGAGCAGTACTTC. Supplemented by reference TRBV9 and TRBJ2-7, the full variable domain reads DSGVTQTPKHLITATGQRVTLRCSPRSGDLSVYWYQQSLDQGLQFLIQYYNGEERAKGNILERFSAQQFPDLHSELNLSSLELGDSALYFCASSRTTRSYEQYFGPGTRLTVT.

The genes are TRBV5-1 and TRBJ2-5, with 8 bases matching TRBD2. Germline trimming cut 1 base from V and 5 bases from J; bases unmatched to any gene: 7. CDR3 size: 15 residues. The V gene's germline CDR1 is SGHRS and CDR2 YFSETQ. CDR3 sequence (DNA): TGCGCCAGCAGCTTGATCGGACTAGCAGGGGAGACCCAGTACTTC. Its translation is CASSLIGLAGETQYF.

The V and J genes are TRBV27 and TRBJ2-5; TRBD2 is a possible D gene (5 bases). Germline values: CDR1 MNHEY, CDR2 SMNVEV (reference sequence). CDR3 length: 10 residues. V gave up 8 bases and J gave up 5 bases, with 6 bases separating them. CDR3 in amino acids: CASGGETQYF. CDR3 bases: TGTGCCAGCGGAGGTGAGACCCAGTACTTC.

V gene TRBV4-1 combines with J gene TRBJ1-5; maybe TRBD1 (5 bases). Looked up from germline, CDR1 is MGHRA and CDR2 is YSYEKL. The CDR3 covers 16 residues. Trimming removed 1 base from V and 2 bases from J, with 12 bases in between. The CDR3: CASSQGAGRGNQPQHF. CDR3 nucleotide sequence: TGCGCCAGCAGCCAAGGGGCGGGACGGGGCAATCAGCCCCAGCATTTT.

V and J are TRBV27 and TRBJ1-5, with 9 positions matching TRBD1. There are 14 residues in the CDR3. V lost 5 bases to trimming and J lost 7 bases; unmatched junction nucleotides: 6. Germline CDR1 MNHEY, CDR2 SMNVEV (reference sequence). This CDR3 is CASSPGQGWQPQHF. The CDR3 DNA follows: TGTGCCAGCAGTCCGGGACAGGGATGGCAGCCCCAGCATTTT.

This chain links TRBV28 with TRBJ2-7, with TRBD2 identical over 12 bases. V was pared by 5 bases and J by 2 bases, with 7 bases of the junction left unmatched. From germline, CDR1 is MDHEN and CDR2 SYDVKM. The length of the CDR3 is 16 residues. CDR3 region: CASSRPTSGSTYEQYF. In DNA form, the CDR3 reads TGTGCCAGCAGTCGCCCGACTAGCGGGAGCACCTACGAGCAGTACTTC.

J is TRBJ1-1 and V is TRBV7-3, with a tentative D call TRBD1 (5 bases). Germline assignment: CDR1 SGHTA and CDR2 FQGTGA. This CDR3 has 14 amino acids. V was clipped by 5 bases and J by 5 bases, with 15 bases between them. CDR3 in amino acids: CASSPLGGRTEAFF. Written as DNA, the CDR3 is TGTGCCAGCAGCCCCCTCGGGGGACGTACTGAAGCTTTCTTT.

This chain uses TRBV25-1 with TRBJ1-6; TRBD1 might be the D (5 bases). The CDR3 is 13 amino acids. The V gene's germline CDR1 is MGHDK and CDR2 SYGVNS. V lost 6 bases and J lost 7, with 10 bases in between. CDR3 region: CASRDSFNSPLHF. The CDR3 DNA sequence: TGTGCCAGCAGAGACAGTTTCAATTCACCCCTCCACTTT.

The CDR3 DNA sequence: TGCGCCAGCAGCCTACTAGCGGCTACCACAGATACGCAGTATTTT. This translates into CASSLLAATTDTQYF. The chain combines TRBV4-1 with TRBJ2-3; 8 bases agree with TRBD2. The CDR3 totals 15 residues. V lost 4 bases and J lost 2; bases outside the gene matches: 5. The germline V gene encodes CDR1 MGHRA and CDR2 YSYEKL.

The chain employs TRBV6-6 and TRBJ1-5; D gene uncertain. Deletions cut 5 bases from V and 2 bases from J, with 10 bases between. In germline, CDR1 is MNHNY, CDR2 SVGAGI (reference sequence). This CDR3 is 14 amino acids long. The CDR3 nucleotides read TGTGCCAGCAGTCGCGAGCCCGGCAATCAGCCCCAGCATTTT. The encoded protein is CASSREPGNQPQHF.

On this clone itself: The junction does not match germline at one end; this may be a read error. This chain joins TRBV27 and TRBJ2-7; 11 bases fit TRBD2. Germline CDR1 and CDR2: MNHEY and SMNVEV (reference sequence). The CDR3 runs to 12 residues. As DNA, the CDR3 is TGTACCAGCAGGACTAGCGGGTACGAGCAGTACTTC. Amino acids: CTSRTSGYEQYF.

J is TRBJ2-2 and V is TRBV11-3; D gene uncertain. The V end was cut by 5 bases, the J end by 0 bases, with 4 bases between. Looked up from germline, CDR1 is SGHNT and CDR2 is YENEEA. The CDR3 length is 13 residues. CDR3 residues: CASSPTNTGELFF. The CDR3 DNA reads as TGTGCCAGCAGCCCCACGAACACCGGGGAGCTGTTTTTT.

V gene TRBV28 combines with J gene TRBJ2-2; TRBD2 might be the D (7 bases). V lost 6 bases and J lost 7, with 24 bases in between. In germline, CDR1 is MDHEN, CDR2 SYDVKM. The CDR3 spans 17 residues. The CDR3 sequence is CASSPWGGGSGGGELFF. The DNA for the CDR3 is TGTGCCAGCAGCCCCTGGGGGGGCGGGAGTGGTGGCGGGGAGCTGTTTTTT.

The chain carries TRBV4-1 and TRBJ1-4, with TRBD1 matching over 9 bases. Trimming at V came to 2 bases and at J to 8 bases, leaving 6 bases not matched to a gene. The CDR3 is made up of 15 amino acids. Per the germline V gene, CDR1 is MGHRA and CDR2 is YSYEKL. The CDR3 sequence: CASSQQQGAGEKLFF. DNA for the CDR3: TGCGCCAGCAGCCAACAACAGGGGGCCGGGGAAAAACTGTTTTTT.

V is TRBV6-5 and J is TRBJ2-7, with 10 nucleotides matching TRBD2. Trimming took 6 bases from V and 2 from J; bases not matched to a gene: 7. This CDR3 has 15 residues. CDR1 is MNHEY and CDR2 is SVGAGI in the germline V gene. CDR3 region: CASSQTGLATYEQYF. For the CDR3, the DNA is TGTGCCAGCAGCCAAACGGGACTAGCGACCTACGAGCAGTACTTC.

The chain links TRBV18 to TRBJ1-2; 9 nucleotides line up with TRBD1. From germline, CDR1 is KGHSH and CDR2 LQKENI. After removal of 3 bases from V and 4 bases from J, the junction contained 6 bases not matched to a gene. This CDR3 is 15 amino acids long. CDR3 in amino acids: CASSPQGQGGYGYTF. The CDR3 region has the DNA TGTGCCAGCTCACCTCAGGGACAGGGTGGCTATGGCTACACCTTC.

The CDR3 sequence is CASSLAGDRAYEQYF. The CDR3 DNA follows: TGTGCCAGCAGCTTGGCCGGAGACAGGGCGTACGAGCAGTACTTC. The J gene is TRBJ2-7, the V gene TRBV5-4; the match to TRBD1 covers 7 bases. V was clipped by 0 bases and J by 4 bases; unmatched bases: 7. The CDR3 sequence is 15 residues long. In germline, CDR1 is SGHNT, CDR2 YYREEE (reference sequence).

This chain joins TRBV2 and TRBJ2-1; 11 bases map to TRBD2. V was pared by 4 bases and J by 2 bases, with 4 bases of the junction left unmatched. Germline CDR1 reads SNHLY; CDR2 reads FYNNEI. The CDR3 sequence is 16 residues long. The CDR3 spells CASSGSSGGPYNEQFF. The CDR3 DNA is TGTGCCAGCAGTGGGTCTAGCGGGGGGCCCTACAATGAGCAGTTCTTC. The full variable domain, completed using reference TRBV2 and TRBJ2-1, is EPEVTQTPSHQVTQMGQEVILRCVPISNHLYFYWYRQILGQKVEFLVSFYNNEISEKSEIFDDQFSVERPDGSNFTLKIRSTKLEDSAMYFCASSGSSGGPYNEQFFGPGTRLTVL.

The rearrangement links TRBV5-1 to TRBJ2-1; D is ambiguous. CDR1 and CDR2 from the germline V gene are SGHRS and YFSETQ. Trimming shortened V by 2 bases and J by 4 bases, and 13 bases separated the two germline ends. CDR3 length: 15 amino acids. In nucleotides, the CDR3 is TGCGCCAGCAGCTTACCAGCGCTAATGTACAATGAGCAGTTCTTC. It encodes CASSLPALMYNEQFF. The full variable domain, in which reference TRBV5-1 and TRBJ2-1 provide the parts outside the CDR3, is KAGVTQTPRYLIKTRGQQVTLSCSPISGHRSVSWYQQTPGQGLQFLFEYFSETQRNKGNFPGRFSGRQFSNSRSEMNVSTLELGDSALYLCASSLPALMYNEQFFGPGTRLTVL.

The V gene is TRBV25-1, the J gene TRBJ2-3, with TRBD2 matching over 8 bases. The CDR3 consists of 16 residues. The trim removed 7 bases at V and 7 bases at J, leaving 16 bases unmatched. The germline CDR1 and CDR2 sequences are MGHDK and SYGVNS. CDR3: CASKGDSAGASNTQYF. CDR3 bases: TGTGCCAGCAAGGGGGATTCAGCGGGAGCTTCAAATACGCAGTATTTT.

This sequence joins TRBV5-4 and TRBJ1-2, with 8 positions matching TRBD1. V lost 0 bases to trimming and J lost 1 base; unmatched junction nucleotides: 8. The CDR3 is made up of 17 amino acids. The germline V gene encodes CDR1 SGHNT and CDR2 YYREEE (reference sequence). Written as DNA, the CDR3 is TGTGCCAGCAGCTTGGGGACAGGGCCTGGTGTTAACTATGGCTACACCTTC. This codes for CASSLGTGPGVNYGYTF.

The chain recombines TRBV10-3 with TRBJ2-7; TRBD2 matches at 9 bases. From germline, CDR1 is ENHRY and CDR2 SYGVKD. V shed 7 bases and J 2 bases; nucleotides not matched to a gene: 9. The CDR3 has 15 amino acids. In DNA, the CDR3 is TGTGCCATCAAGGTGGGCACTAGCGGGCCCTACGAGCAGTACTTC. This translates into CAIKVGTSGPYEQYF.

This clone is labeled medium-sized based on frequency. This chain connects TRBV18 to TRBJ1-3, with 9 bases identical to TRBD1. Trimming removed 3 bases from V and 8 bases from J; junction bases left unmatched: 8. Germline assignment: CDR1 KGHSH and CDR2 LQKENI. This CDR3 is built from 15 residues. CDR3 nucleotide sequence: TGTGCCAGCTCACCGGGACAGGGACGGGCGGACACCATATATTTT. Its protein is CASSPGQGRADTIYF. The entire variable domain, with the rest obtained from reference TRBV18 and TRBJ1-3, is as follows: NAGVMQNPRHLVRRRGQEARLRCSPMKGHSHVYWYRQLPEEGLKFMVYLQKENIIDESGMPKERFSAEFPKEGPSILRIQQVVRGDSAAYFCASSPGQGRADTIYFGEGSWLTVV.

This chain links TRBV4-1 with TRBJ2-7; D gene uncertain. The V end lost 6 bases, the J end lost 1 base, and 10 bases lay between the germline ends. The CDR3 runs 13 residues. Germline V CDR1 and CDR2: MGHRA, YSYEKL. The CDR3, as DNA: TGCGCCAGCAGGGAGACCCGTTCCTACGAGCAGTACTTC. Translated, it gives CASRETRSYEQYF.